These 5 T cell receptor beta chains share one sample of origin, sequenced in a study of cytomegalovirus exposure and HLA in healthy donors. In the PCR, 60 Vbeta and 13 Jbeta primers were used. Assay: immunoSEQ multiplex PCR; the TCRdb copy retains only in-frame clones and omits some. The sample lists around 130,000 clones, 55% to 75% seen once, with 1.6% in the top ten. Sequences were obtained from PBMCs. The receptors were gathered from a man in his thirties or forties in good health and CMV-seropositive.

This chain connects TRBV9 to TRBJ1-1, with D unresolved. The CDR3 is made up of 16 amino acids. Germline values: CDR1 SGDLS, CDR2 YYNGEE. The V and J ends lost 0 bases and 3 bases respectively, with 15 bases between them. The CDR3 reads CASSVATEGGYTEAFF. The CDR3 DNA follows: TGTGCCAGCAGCGTAGCTACGGAGGGAGGTTACACTGAAGCTTTCTTT.

J is TRBJ2-7 and V is TRBV4-1, with no clear D. The CDR3 spans 15 residues. Germline CDR1 and CDR2: MGHRA and YSYEKL. Between the trimmed V and J ends, which lost 4 bases and 3 bases, there was a span of 16 bases. CDR3 coding DNA: TGCGCCAGCAGCCCCCGTAATGCAGGCTACTACGAGCAGTACTTC. This sequence encodes CASSPRNAGYYEQYF.

V usage is TRBV6-4 and J usage is TRBJ2-7; TRBD2 matches 9 bases. V shed 4 bases, J shed 6 bases, and the junction held 10 bases outside the gene matches. Germline V lookup: CDR1 MRHNA, CDR2 SNTAGT. The CDR3 spans 15 residues. The CDR3 nucleotides read TGTGCCAGCAGTGCACGGGCTAGCGGGATCGGCGAGCAGTACTTC. It specifies CASSARASGIGEQYF.

This clone was found a few times. The J gene is TRBJ2-5, the V gene TRBV6-5; D uncertain. From germline, CDR1 is MNHEY and CDR2 SVGAGI. The CDR3 is 13 residues long. V was clipped by 7 bases and J by 5 bases, with 14 bases between them. In DNA, the CDR3 is TGTGCCAGCATCGAACCCGGTGCGGAGACCCAGTACTTC. Protein product: CASIEPGAETQYF.

The chain couples TRBV5-1 to TRBJ1-5, with a possible D match to TRBD1 (6 bases). Germline CDR1 is SGHRS and CDR2 is YFSETQ. Trimming pared 4 bases from V and 8 bases from J, leaving 19 bases between. The CDR3 extends over 15 amino acids. CDR3 bases: TGCGCCAGCAGCCGTAACGGGGGGGCTGGGGAGCCCCAGCATTTT. Residues: CASSRNGGAGEPQHF. The full variable domain, in which reference TRBV5-1 and TRBJ1-5 provide the parts outside the CDR3, is KAGVTQTPRYLIKTRGQQVTLSCSPISGHRSVSWYQQTPGQGLQFLFEYFSETQRNKGNFPGRFSGRQFSNSRSEMNVSTLELGDSALYLCASSRNGGAGEPQHFGDGTRLSIL.